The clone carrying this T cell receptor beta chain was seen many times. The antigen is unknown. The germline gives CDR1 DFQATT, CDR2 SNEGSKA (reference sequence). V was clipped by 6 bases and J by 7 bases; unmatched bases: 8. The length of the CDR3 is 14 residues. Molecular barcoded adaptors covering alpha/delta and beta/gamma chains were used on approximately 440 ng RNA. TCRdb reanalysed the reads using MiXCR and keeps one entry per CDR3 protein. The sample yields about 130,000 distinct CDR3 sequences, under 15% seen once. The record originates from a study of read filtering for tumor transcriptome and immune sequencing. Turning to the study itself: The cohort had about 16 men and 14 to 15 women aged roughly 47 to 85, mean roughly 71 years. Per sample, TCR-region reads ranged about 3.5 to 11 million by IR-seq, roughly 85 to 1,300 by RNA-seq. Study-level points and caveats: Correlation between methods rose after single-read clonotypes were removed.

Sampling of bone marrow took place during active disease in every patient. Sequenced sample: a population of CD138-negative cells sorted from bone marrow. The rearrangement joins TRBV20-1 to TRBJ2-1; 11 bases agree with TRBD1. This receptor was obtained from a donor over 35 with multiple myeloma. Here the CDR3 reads CSALPGTGGNEQFF. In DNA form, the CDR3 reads TGCAGTGCGTTACCCGGGACAGGGGGTAATGAGCAGTTCTTC.